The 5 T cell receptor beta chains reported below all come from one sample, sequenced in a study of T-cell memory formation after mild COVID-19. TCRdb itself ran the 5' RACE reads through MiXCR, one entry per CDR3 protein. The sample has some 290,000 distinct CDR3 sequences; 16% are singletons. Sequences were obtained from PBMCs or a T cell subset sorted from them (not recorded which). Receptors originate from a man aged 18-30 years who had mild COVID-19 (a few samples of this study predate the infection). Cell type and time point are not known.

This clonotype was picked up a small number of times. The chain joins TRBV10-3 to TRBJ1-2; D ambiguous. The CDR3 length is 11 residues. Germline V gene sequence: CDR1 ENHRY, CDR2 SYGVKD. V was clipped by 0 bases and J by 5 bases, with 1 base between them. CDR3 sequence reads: CAISESYGYTF. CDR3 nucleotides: TGTGCCATCAGTGAGTCGTATGGCTACACCTTC.

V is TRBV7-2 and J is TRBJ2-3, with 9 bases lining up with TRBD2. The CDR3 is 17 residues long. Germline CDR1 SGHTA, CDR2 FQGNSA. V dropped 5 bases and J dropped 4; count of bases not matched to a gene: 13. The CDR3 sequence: CASSRNWGGGASDTQYF. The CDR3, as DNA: TGTGCCAGCAGCCGAAATTGGGGCGGGGGGGCCTCAGATACGCAGTATTTT.

As DNA, the CDR3 is TGTGCCAGCAGTCTCACCTATCAGCCCCAGCATTTT. Encoded protein: CASSLTYQPQHF. This rearrangement joins TRBV12-3 or TRBV12-4 to TRBJ1-5; D is undetermined. The V end lost 5 bases, the J end lost 5 bases, and 7 bases lay between the germline ends. There are 12 residues in the CDR3.

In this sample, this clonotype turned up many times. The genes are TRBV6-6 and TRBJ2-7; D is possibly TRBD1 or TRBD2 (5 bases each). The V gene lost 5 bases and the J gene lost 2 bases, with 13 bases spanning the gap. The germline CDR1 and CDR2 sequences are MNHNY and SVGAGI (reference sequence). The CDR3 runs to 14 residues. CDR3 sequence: CASSRDGPAYEQYF. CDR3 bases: TGTGCCAGCAGTAGGGACGGCCCTGCCTACGAGCAGTACTTC.

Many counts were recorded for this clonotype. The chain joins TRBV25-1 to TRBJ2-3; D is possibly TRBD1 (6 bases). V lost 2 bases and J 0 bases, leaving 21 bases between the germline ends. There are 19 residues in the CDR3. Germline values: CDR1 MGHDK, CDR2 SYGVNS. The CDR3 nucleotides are TGTGCCAGCAGTGAAGAATTTACCGGGACACCTGTTAGCACAGATACGCAGTATTTT. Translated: CASSEEFTGTPVSTDTQYF.